A selection of T cell receptor beta chains follows, all from one sample in a study of CD8 T cells in ankylosing spondylitis. MiXCR, run by TCRdb on the 5' RACE reads, gives a single entry per CDR3 protein. Of about 400,000 distinct CDR3 sequences in the sample, 20% were seen once. Sequencing used blood, either unsorted or a sorted T cell fraction (not recorded which). These TCRs come from a male donor with ankylosing spondylitis or in good health (not recorded which). Each CDR3 is given with its conserved first and last residue. The D gene is left open where the match is weak. Only part of the rows carry a size: once, few, many, or a class if the clone is expanded.

j_gene	v_gene	d_gene	abundance	CDR3aa	CDR3nt
TRBJ2-1	TRBV10-3	NA	few	CAISESEGSNEQFF	TGTGCCATCAGTGAGTCGGAAGGGTCCAATGAGCAGTTCTTC
TRBJ2-7	TRBV11-2	TRBD2	NA	CASSSLGRLAGGRNLYEQYF	TGTGCCAGCAGCTCCCTTGGGAGGCTAGCGGGGGGGCGAAACCTCTACGAGCAGTACTTC
TRBJ2-1	TRBV12-5	TRBD1	NA	CASGLAGATGVDEQFF	TGTGCTAGTGGTTTGGCAGGGGCAACAGGGGTGGATGAGCAGTTCTTC
TRBJ2-7	TRBV12-3/TRBV12-4	NA	few	CASSLDVAVEQYF	TGTGCCAGCAGTTTAGACGTAGCGGTAGAGCAGTACTTC
TRBJ2-3	TRBV4-1	NA	NA	CASRAWDGLTDTQYF	TGCGCCAGCAGGGCTTGGGACGGACTCACAGATACGCAGTATTTT
TRBJ2-7	TRBV5-5	NA	NA	CASSPTRAHYEQYF	TGTGCCAGCAGCCCGACGAGGGCTCACTACGAGCAGTACTTC
TRBJ2-5	TRBV12-3/TRBV12-4	NA	many	CASSLRETQYF	TGTGCCAGCAGCTTACGAGAGACCCAGTACTTC
TRBJ1-1	TRBV4-1	NA	few	CASIGRDTEAFF	TGCGCCAGCATCGGACGGGACACTGAAGCTTTCTTT
TRBJ2-5	TRBV29-1	NA	NA	CSVEASYEETQYF	TGCAGCGTTGAAGCGTCTTACGAAGAGACCCAGTACTTC
TRBJ1-2	TRBV27	NA	few	CASSLTALGDYGYTF	TGTGCCAGCAGTTTGACGGCGCTGGGAGACTATGGCTACACCTTC
TRBJ2-7	TRBV2	TRBD1	NA	CASSDRGTGSYEQYF	TGTGCCAGCAGTGACCGGGGGACAGGGAGCTACGAGCAGTACTTC
TRBJ2-7	TRBV7-9	TRBD2	NA	CASAGGVQSYEQYF	TGTGCCAGCGCTGGGGGGGTCCAGTCCTACGAGCAGTACTTC
TRBJ2-1	TRBV12-3/TRBV12-4	NA	NA	CASSPRGFYNEQFF	TGTGCCAGCAGTCCCCGGGGATTCTACAATGAGCAGTTCTTC
TRBJ2-5	TRBV10-3	NA	NA	CAISPVSDVGQETQYF	TGTGCCATCAGTCCGGTCTCGGATGTCGGCCAAGAGACCCAGTACTTC
TRBJ2-3	TRBV12-3/TRBV12-4	TRBD2	NA	CASSHLASGGAVSGTDTQYF	TGTGCCAGCAGCCACCTTGCTAGCGGGGGGGCCGTTTCCGGCACAGATACGCAGTATTTT
TRBJ2-7	TRBV10-3	NA	few	CAISEADGSSYEQYF	TGTGCCATCAGTGAGGCGGACGGAAGCTCCTACGAGCAGTACTTC
TRBJ2-5	TRBV12-3/TRBV12-4	TRBD1	few	CASSTPQGEKGETQYF	TGTGCCAGCAGTACACCACAGGGGGAAAAGGGAGAGACCCAGTACTTC
TRBJ2-3	TRBV6-1	TRBD2	NA	CASSEARGTSGADTQYF	TGTGCCAGCAGTGAAGCGCGGGGGACTAGCGGGGCGGATACGCAGTATTTT
TRBJ1-2	TRBV29-1	NA	many	CSVVAVGGRGYGYTF	TGCAGCGTTGTGGCGGTAGGGGGGCGAGGCTATGGCTACACCTTC
TRBJ1-5	TRBV4-1	NA	NA	CASQPDYDRNQPQHF	TGCGCCAGTCAGCCAGACTACGATCGCAATCAGCCCCAGCATTTT
TRBJ1-1	TRBV7-6	NA	few	CASSYRMNTEAFF	TGTGCCAGCAGCTACCGCATGAACACTGAAGCTTTCTTT
TRBJ2-2	TRBV4-1	NA	NA	CASSQDGAGGYGELFF	TGCGCCAGCAGCCAAGATGGGGCAGGGGGGTACGGGGAGCTGTTTTTT
TRBJ1-4	TRBV28	TRBD1	few	CASSFDRGDEKLFF	TGTGCCAGCAGTTTTGACAGGGGAGATGAAAAACTGTTTTTT
TRBJ2-5	TRBV29-1	NA	NA	CSVESLNQETQYF	TGCAGCGTTGAGTCCTTGAATCAGGAGACCCAGTACTTC
TRBJ2-1	TRBV5-6	NA	NA	CASNFRAVTSYNEQFF	TGTGCCAGCAACTTTAGGGCAGTAACATCCTACAATGAGCAGTTCTTC
TRBJ2-3	TRBV5-5	NA	few	CASTFRTDTQYF	TGTGCCAGCACTTTCCGAACAGATACGCAGTATTTT
TRBJ1-1	TRBV20-1	NA	NA	CSARDFGVVNTEAFF	TGCAGTGCTAGAGATTTTGGGGTCGTGAACACTGAAGCTTTCTTT
TRBJ2-6	TRBV11-2	TRBD1	NA	CASSSTGGAGANVLTF	TGTGCCAGCAGTTCCACAGGGGGCGCTGGGGCCAACGTCCTGACTTTC
TRBJ2-7	TRBV11-2	TRBD2	few	CASSYTSGGTYEQYF	TGTGCCAGCAGCTACACTAGCGGGGGAACCTACGAGCAGTACTTC
TRBJ2-5	TRBV12-3/TRBV12-4	TRBD2	NA	CASSQSPGLAGASYQETQYF	TGTGCCAGCAGCCAAAGCCCGGGACTAGCGGGGGCCTCGTACCAAGAGACCCAGTACTTC
TRBJ2-1	TRBV7-9	NA	few	CASSFGAATSYNEQFF	TGTGCCAGCAGCTTCGGGGCAGCTACCTCCTACAATGAGCAGTTCTTC
TRBJ2-1	TRBV7-9	TRBD2	once	CASSPPGGSPYNEQFF	TGTGCCAGCAGCCCTCCCGGGGGGAGCCCCTACAATGAGCAGTTCTTC
TRBJ2-2	TRBV6-5	NA	few	CASSSSGAGELFF	TGTGCCAGCAGTTCCTCAGGGGCCGGGGAGCTGTTTTTT
TRBJ1-1	TRBV12-3/TRBV12-4	NA	many	CASTPGGAGGTEAFF	TGTGCCAGCACCCCGGGGGGCGCGGGGGGCACTGAAGCTTTCTTT
TRBJ2-1	TRBV27	NA	many	CASREGTASSYNEQFF	TGTGCCAGCAGGGAGGGGACAGCTAGCTCCTACAATGAGCAGTTCTTC
TRBJ1-1	TRBV19	NA	few	CASRATGPEAFF	TGTGCCAGTAGGGCAACAGGGCCTGAAGCTTTCTTT
TRBJ2-7	TRBV29-1	NA	many	CSVDMGVGEQYF	TGCAGCGTTGATATGGGTGTCGGCGAGCAGTACTTC
TRBJ2-7	TRBV3-1	NA	NA	CASGQYEQYF	TGTGCCAGCGGTCAGTACGAGCAGTACTTC
TRBJ2-5	TRBV10-2	TRBD2	NA	CASSESPGLAGVQETQYF	TGCGCCAGCAGTGAGTCTCCGGGACTAGCGGGGGTCCAAGAGACCCAGTACTTC
TRBJ1-5	TRBV9	NA	NA	CASSVAPGGQPQHF	TGTGCCAGCAGCGTAGCTCCGGGGGGGCAGCCCCAGCATTTT
TRBJ1-6	TRBV14	TRBD1	NA	CASSHPSRQGDNSPLHF	TGTGCCAGCAGCCACCCAAGCCGACAGGGGGATAATTCACCCCTCCACTTT
TRBJ2-2	TRBV24-1	NA	NA	CATTRGGPNTGELFF	TGTGCCACCACTCGAGGGGGGCCGAACACCGGGGAGCTGTTTTTT
TRBJ2-7	TRBV3-1	NA	NA	CASSQGPEGGYEQYF	TGTGCCAGCAGCCAAGGTCCTGAAGGGGGCTACGAGCAGTACTTC
TRBJ2-7	TRBV5-1	NA	few	CASSLVGGTGPYEQYF	TGCGCCAGCAGCTTGGTAGGTGGGACGGGACCCTACGAGCAGTACTTC
TRBJ1-6	TRBV7-2	NA	many	CASSRDSPSSYNSPLHF	TGTGCCAGCAGCCGAGACAGCCCGAGCTCCTATAATTCACCCCTCCACTTT
TRBJ2-7	TRBV3-1	TRBD1	few	CASRRNDRGPYEQYF	TGTGCCAGCAGACGGAACGACAGGGGACCCTACGAGCAGTACTTC
TRBJ2-1	TRBV3-1	TRBD1	many	CASSQAGQGYNEQFF	TGTGCCAGCAGCCAAGCGGGACAGGGGTACAATGAGCAGTTCTTC
TRBJ2-7	TRBV27	TRBD1	many	CASSPRQGGYEQYF	TGTGCCAGCAGTCCCCGACAGGGGGGCTACGAGCAGTACTTC
TRBJ1-3	TRBV20-1	NA	once	CSARVAEDSGNTIYF	TGCAGTGCTAGAGTTGCGGAGGACTCTGGAAACACCATATATTTT
TRBJ2-7	TRBV6-2/TRBV6-3	NA	NA	CASSYESEITEQYF	TGTGCCAGCAGTTACGAGTCAGAAATCACTGAGCAGTACTTC
TRBJ2-7	TRBV7-6	TRBD1	few	CASSWGTEYEQYF	TGTGCCAGCAGCTGGGGGACAGAGTACGAGCAGTACTTC
TRBJ2-1	TRBV10-2	NA	few	CASSPDSYSYNEQFF	TGCGCCAGCAGTCCCGATTCCTATTCCTACAATGAGCAGTTCTTC
TRBJ2-5	TRBV21-1	NA	NA	CASSKARGATQETQYF	TGTGCCAGCAGCAAAGCCCGCGGGGCAACGCAAGAGACCCAGTACTTC
TRBJ2-1	TRBV6-5	TRBD1	NA	CASSYDRATYNEQFF	TGTGCCAGCAGTTACGACAGGGCAACCTACAATGAGCAGTTCTTC